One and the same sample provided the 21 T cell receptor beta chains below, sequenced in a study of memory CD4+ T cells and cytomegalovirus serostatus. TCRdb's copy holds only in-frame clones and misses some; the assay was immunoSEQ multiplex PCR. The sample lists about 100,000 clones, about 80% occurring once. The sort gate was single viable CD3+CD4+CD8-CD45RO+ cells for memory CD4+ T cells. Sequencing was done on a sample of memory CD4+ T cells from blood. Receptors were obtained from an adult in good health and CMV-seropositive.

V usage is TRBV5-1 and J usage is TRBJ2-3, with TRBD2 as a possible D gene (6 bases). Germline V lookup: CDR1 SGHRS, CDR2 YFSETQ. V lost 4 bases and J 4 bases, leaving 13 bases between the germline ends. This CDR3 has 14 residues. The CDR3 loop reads CASSDGAGPDTQYF. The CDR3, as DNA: TGCGCCAGCAGCGATGGCGCGGGGCCAGATACGCAGTATTTT.

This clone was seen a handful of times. CDR3 bases: TGTGCCAGCAGCCAAGATTGGCAGAACTCTGGGGCCAACGTCCTGACTTTC. Translation gives CASSQDWQNSGANVLTF. The rearrangement uses TRBV4-2 and TRBJ2-6; no clear D gene. V was cut by 0 bases and J by 0 bases, with 9 bases left in between. CDR3 length: 17 residues. Germline lookup yields CDR1 LGHNA and CDR2 YNFKEQ.

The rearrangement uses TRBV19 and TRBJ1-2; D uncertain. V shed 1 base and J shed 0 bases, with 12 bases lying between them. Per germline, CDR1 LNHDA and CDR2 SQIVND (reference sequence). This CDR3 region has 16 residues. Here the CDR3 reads CASSIGAPGANYGYTF. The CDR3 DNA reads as TGTGCCAGTAGTATAGGGGCACCGGGAGCTAACTATGGCTACACCTTC.

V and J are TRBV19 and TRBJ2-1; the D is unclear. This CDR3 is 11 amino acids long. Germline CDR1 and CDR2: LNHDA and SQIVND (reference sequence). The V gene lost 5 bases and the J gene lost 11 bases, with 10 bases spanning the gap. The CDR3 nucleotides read TGTGCCAGTAGTGACCAACGGAAGCAGTTCTTC. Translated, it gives CASSDQRKQFF.

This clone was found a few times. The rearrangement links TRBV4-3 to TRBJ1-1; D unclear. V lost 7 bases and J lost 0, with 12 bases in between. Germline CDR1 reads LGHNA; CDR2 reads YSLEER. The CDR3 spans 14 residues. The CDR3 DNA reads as TGCGCCAGCACCCACGGACGCATGAACACTGAAGCTTTCTTT. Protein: CASTHGRMNTEAFF.

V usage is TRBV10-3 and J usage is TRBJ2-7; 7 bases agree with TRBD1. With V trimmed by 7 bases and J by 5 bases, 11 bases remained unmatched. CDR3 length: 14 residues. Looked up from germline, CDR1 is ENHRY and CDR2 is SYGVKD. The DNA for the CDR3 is TGTGCCATCAAAGGGGGCCTAACTAAGGACGAGCAGTACTTC. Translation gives CAIKGGLTKDEQYF.

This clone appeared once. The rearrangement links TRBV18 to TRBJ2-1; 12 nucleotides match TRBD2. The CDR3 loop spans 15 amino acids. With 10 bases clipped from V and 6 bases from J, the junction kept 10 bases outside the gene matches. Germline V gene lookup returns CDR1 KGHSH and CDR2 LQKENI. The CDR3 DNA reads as TGTGCCACCCTACCGGGACTAGCGGGCTCCAATGAGCAGTTCTTC. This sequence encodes CATLPGLAGSNEQFF.

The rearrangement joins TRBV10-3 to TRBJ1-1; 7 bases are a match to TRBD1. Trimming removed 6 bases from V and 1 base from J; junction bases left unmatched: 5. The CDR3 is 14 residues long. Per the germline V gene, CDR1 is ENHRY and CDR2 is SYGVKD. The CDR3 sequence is CAISERTGNTEAFF. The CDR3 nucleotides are TGTGCCATCAGCGAGAGGACAGGGAACACTGAAGCTTTCTTT.

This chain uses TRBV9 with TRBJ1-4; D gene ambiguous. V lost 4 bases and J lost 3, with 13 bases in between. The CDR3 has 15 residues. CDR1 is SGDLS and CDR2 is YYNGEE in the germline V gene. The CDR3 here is CASSPRPESNEKLFF. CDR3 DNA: TGTGCCAGCAGCCCCCGACCTGAATCTAATGAAAAACTGTTTTTT. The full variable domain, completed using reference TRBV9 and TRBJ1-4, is DSGVTQTPKHLITATGQRVTLRCSPRSGDLSVYWYQQSLDQGLQFLIQYYNGEERAKGNILERFSAQQFPDLHSELNLSSLELGDSALYFCASSPRPESNEKLFFGSGTQLSVL.

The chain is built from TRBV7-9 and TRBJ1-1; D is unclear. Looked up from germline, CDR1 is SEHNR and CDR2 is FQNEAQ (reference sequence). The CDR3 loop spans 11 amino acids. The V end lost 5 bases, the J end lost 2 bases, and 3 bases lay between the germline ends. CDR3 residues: CASSRNTEAFF. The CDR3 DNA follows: TGTGCCAGCAGCCGTAACACTGAAGCTTTCTTT.

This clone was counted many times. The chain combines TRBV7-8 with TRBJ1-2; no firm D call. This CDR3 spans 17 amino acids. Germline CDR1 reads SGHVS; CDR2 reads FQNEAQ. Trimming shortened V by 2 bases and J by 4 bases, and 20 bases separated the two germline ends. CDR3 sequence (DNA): TGTGCCAGCAGCTTAATGAGGATTCCGGTCGGGGTCTATGGCTACACCTTC. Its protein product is CASSLMRIPVGVYGYTF. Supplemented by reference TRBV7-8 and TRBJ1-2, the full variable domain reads GAGVSQSPRYKVAKRGQDVALRCDPISGHVSLFWYQQALGQGPEFLTYFQNEAQLDKSGLPSDRFFAERPEGSVSTLKIQRTQQEDSAVYLCASSLMRIPVGVYGYTFGSGTRLTVV.

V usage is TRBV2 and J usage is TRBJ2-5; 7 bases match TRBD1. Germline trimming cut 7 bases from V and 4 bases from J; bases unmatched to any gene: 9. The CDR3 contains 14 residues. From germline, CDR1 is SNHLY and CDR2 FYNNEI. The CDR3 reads CASIEGALSETQYF. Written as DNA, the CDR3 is TGTGCCAGCATCGAGGGGGCGCTTTCAGAGACCCAGTACTTC.

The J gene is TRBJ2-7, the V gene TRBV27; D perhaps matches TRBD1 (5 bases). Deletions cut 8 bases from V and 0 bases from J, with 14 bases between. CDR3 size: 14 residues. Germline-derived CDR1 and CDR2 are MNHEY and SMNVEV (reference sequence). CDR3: CASFPAGLSYEQYF. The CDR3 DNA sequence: TGTGCCAGCTTTCCGGCAGGGCTCTCCTACGAGCAGTACTTC.

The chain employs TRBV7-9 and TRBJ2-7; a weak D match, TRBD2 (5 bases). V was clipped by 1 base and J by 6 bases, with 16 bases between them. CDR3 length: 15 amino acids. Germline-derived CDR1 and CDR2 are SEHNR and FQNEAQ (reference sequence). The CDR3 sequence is CASSLVGSVYLEQYF. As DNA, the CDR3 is TGTGCCAGCAGCTTAGTAGGTAGCGTCTACCTCGAGCAGTACTTC.

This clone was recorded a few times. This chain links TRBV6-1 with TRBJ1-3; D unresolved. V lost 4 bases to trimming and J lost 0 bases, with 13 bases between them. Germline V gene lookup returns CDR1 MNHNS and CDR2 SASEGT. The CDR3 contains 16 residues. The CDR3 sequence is CASSVEQAVSGNTIYF. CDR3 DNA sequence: TGTGCCAGCAGTGTGGAGCAGGCCGTCTCTGGAAACACCATATATTTT.

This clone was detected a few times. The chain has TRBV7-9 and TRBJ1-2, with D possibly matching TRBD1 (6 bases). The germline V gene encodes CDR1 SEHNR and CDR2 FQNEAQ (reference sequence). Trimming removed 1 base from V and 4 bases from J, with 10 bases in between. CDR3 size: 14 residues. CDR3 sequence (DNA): TGTGCCAGCAGCTTAGGGGACAACACCTATGGCTACACCTTC. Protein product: CASSLGDNTYGYTF. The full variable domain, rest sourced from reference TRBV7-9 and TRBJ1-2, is DTGVSQNPRHKITKRGQNVTFRCDPISEHNRLYWYRQTLGQGPEFLTYFQNEAQLEKSRLLSDRFSAERPKGSFSTLEIQRTEQGDSAMYLCASSLGDNTYGYTFGSGTRLTVV.

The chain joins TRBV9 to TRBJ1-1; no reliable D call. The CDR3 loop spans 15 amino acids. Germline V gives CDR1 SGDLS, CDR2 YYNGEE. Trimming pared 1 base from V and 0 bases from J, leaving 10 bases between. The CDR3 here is CASSVLSGLNTEAFF. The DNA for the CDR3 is TGTGCCAGCAGCGTACTCTCAGGCCTGAACACTGAAGCTTTCTTT.

The CDR3 protein is CASSPQGWEQYF. CDR3 DNA sequence: TGTGCCAGCAGCCCCCAGGGGTGGGAGCAGTACTTC. The chain links TRBV7-9 to TRBJ2-7; a possible D gene is TRBD1 (6 bases). The CDR3 loop spans 12 amino acids. V lost 5 bases to trimming and J lost 7 bases, with 12 bases between them. Germline V CDR1 and CDR2: SEHNR, FQNEAQ (reference sequence).

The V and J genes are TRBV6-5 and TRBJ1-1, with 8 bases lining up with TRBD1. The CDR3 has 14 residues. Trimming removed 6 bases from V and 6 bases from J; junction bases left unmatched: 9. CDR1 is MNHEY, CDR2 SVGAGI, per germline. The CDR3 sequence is CASSRGQGAAEAFF. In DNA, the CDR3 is TGTGCCAGCAGCCGAGGACAGGGCGCGGCTGAAGCTTTCTTT.

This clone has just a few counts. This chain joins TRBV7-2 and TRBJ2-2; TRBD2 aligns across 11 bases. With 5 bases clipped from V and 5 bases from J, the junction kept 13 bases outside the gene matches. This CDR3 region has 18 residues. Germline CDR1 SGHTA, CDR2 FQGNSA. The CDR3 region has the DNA TGTGCCAGCAGCGCCCGGCTCTTACTAGCGGGAGATACCGGGGAGCTGTTTTTT. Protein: CASSARLLLAGDTGELFF.

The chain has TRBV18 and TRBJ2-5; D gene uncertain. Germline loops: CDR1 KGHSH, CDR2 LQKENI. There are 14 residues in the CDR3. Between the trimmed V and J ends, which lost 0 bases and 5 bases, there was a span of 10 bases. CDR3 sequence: CASSPPAGWETQYF. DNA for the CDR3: TGTGCCAGCTCACCACCGGCTGGCTGGGAGACCCAGTACTTC. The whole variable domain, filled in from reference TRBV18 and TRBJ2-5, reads NAGVMQNPRHLVRRRGQEARLRCSPMKGHSHVYWYRQLPEEGLKFMVYLQKENIIDESGMPKERFSAEFPKEGPSILRIQQVVRGDSAAYFCASSPPAGWETQYFGPGTRLLVL.